The clone carrying this T cell receptor (beta chain) was counted between two and nine times. Each donor was a healthy Caucasian individual from Russia, aged about 6 to 95. At least 7 million PBMCs were isolated per sample. The data originate from a study of blood T cells in healthy people across ages. Sample-barcoded 5' priming and a J-beta primer mix drove a second PCR of roughly 6 to 12 cycles. TCRdb analysed the 5' RACE reads with MiXCR anew, one entry per CDR3 protein. This sample carries approximately 1.5 million distinct CDR3 sequences, roughly 43% of them seen once, and the ten largest clones take just over 4%. This CDR3 spans 14 amino acids. The germline V gene encodes CDR1 LNHDA and CDR2 SQIVND (reference sequence). Trimming stripped 3 bases from V and 0 bases from J, with 9 bases between.

The chain is built from TRBV19 and TRBJ2-7; no reliable D call. The source is a woman in her late teens or twenties in good health. Source material: blood. CDR3 sequence: CASSIGGLSYEQYF. CDR3 in DNA: TGTGCCAGTAGTATCGGCGGTCTCTCCTACGAGCAGTACTTC.